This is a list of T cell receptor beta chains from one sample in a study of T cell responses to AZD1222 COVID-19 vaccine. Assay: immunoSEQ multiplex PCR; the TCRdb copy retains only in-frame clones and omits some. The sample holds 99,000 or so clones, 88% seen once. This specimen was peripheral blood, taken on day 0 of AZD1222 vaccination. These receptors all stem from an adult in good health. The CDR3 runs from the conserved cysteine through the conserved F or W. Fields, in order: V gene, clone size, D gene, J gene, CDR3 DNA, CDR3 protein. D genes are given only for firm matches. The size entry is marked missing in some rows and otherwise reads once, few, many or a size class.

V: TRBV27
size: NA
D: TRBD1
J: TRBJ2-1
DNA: TGTGCCAGCAGTTTCGGGACAGGGCGTGATGAGCAGTTCTTC
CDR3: CASSFGTGRDEQFF

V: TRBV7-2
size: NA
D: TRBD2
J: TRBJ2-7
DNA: TGTGCCAGCAGCCCAGGACTAGCGGGGGGTACCTACGAGCAGTACTTC
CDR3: CASSPGLAGGTYEQYF

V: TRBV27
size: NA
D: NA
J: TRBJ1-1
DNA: TGTGCCAGCAGGTTGTGGGTGGGCACTGAAGCTTTCTTT
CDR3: CASRLWVGTEAFF

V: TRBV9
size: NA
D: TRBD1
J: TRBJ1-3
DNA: TGTGCCAGCGGTAGGGGACAGCGGACAAACACCATATATTTT
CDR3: CASGRGQRTNTIYF

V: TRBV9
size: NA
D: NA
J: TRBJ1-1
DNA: TGTGCCAGCAGAGCAGGGTCGGGGGTGGCTTTCTTT
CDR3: CASRAGSGVAFF

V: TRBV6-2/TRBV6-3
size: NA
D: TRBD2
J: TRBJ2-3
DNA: TGTGCCAGCAGTTACTCGTCTAGCGGGGGAACAGATACGCAGTATTTT
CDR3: CASSYSSSGGTDTQYF

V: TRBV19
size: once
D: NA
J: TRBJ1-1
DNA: TGTGCCAGTAGTTTCAGGGGCGATGGCACTGAAGCTTTCTTT
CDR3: CASSFRGDGTEAFF

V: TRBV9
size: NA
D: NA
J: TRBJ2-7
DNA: TGTGCCAGCAGCGTAACCCCTGCCCGCGAGCAGTACTTC
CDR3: CASSVTPAREQYF

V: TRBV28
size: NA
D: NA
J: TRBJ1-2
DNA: TGTGCCAGCAGCCCCCCAGATTATGGCTACACCTTC
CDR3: CASSPPDYGYTF

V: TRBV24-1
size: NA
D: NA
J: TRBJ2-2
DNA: TGTGCCACCAGCCCTTTAGAGGGGGGTTTCAACACCGGGGAGCTGTTTTTT
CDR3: CATSPLEGGFNTGELFF

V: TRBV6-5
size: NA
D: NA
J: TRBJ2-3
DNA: TGTGCCAGCAGTTACTCCGGACAAGCAGCTGATACGCAGTATTTT
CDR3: CASSYSGQAADTQYF

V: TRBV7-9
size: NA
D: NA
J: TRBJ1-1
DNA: TGTGCCAGCAGCTTAGTTCAGGGGATGAACACTGAAGCTTTCTTT
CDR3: CASSLVQGMNTEAFF

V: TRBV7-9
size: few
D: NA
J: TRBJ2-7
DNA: TGTGCCAGCAGCCATCCCTTCAAGTTACCCTACGAGCAGTACTTC
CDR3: CASSHPFKLPYEQYF

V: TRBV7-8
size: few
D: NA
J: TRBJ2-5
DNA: TGTGCCAGCAGCAAAGGACAGGGAGGGAGAGAGACCCAGTACTTC
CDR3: CASSKGQGGRETQYF

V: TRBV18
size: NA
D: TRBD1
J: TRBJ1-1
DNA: TGTGCCAGCTCCCTCGAGGGGACAGGGTCAAAAGCTTTCTTT
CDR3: CASSLEGTGSKAFF

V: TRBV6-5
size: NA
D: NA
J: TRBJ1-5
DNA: TGTGCCAGCAGTTTAGGGGGAGCGGGGGGCAATCAGCCCCAGCATTTT
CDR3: CASSLGGAGGNQPQHF

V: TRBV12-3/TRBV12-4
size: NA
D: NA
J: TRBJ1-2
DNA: TGTGCCAGCAGTTTCTACTCTGGGGATGGCTACACCTTC
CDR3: CASSFYSGDGYTF

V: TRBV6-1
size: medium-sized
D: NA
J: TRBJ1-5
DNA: TGTGCCAGCAGTGAAATGGTTGGGACCAATCAGCCCCAGCATTTT
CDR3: CASSEMVGTNQPQHF

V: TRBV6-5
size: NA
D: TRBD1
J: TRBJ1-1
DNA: TGTGCCAGCAGTTCAGGGGGCCCGCTGAACACTGAAGCTTTCTTT
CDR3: CASSSGGPLNTEAFF

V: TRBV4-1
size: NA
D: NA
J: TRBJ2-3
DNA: TGCGCCAGCAGCCAAGAGCCGCGAGGAAACGGGGCAGGTACGCAGTATTTT
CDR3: CASSQEPRGNGAGTQYF

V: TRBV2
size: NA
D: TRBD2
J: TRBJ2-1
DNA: TGTGCCAGCAGTGAGACTAGCGGGGGGTTGGATGAGCAGTTCTTC
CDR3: CASSETSGGLDEQFF

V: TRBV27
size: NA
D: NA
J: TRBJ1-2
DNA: TGTGCCAGCAGTTCCTCCAGACTGCTTACTAACTATGGCTACACCTTC
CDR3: CASSSSRLLTNYGYTF

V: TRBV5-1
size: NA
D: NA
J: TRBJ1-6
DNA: TGCGCCAGCAGCTTCTCGGACAGAAATAATTCACCCCTCCACTTT
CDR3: CASSFSDRNNSPLHF

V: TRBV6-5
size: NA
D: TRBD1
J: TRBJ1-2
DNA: TGTGCCAGCAGCCCCGACAGGGGGCGCAACTATGGCTACACCTTC
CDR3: CASSPDRGRNYGYTF

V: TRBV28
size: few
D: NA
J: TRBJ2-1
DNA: TGTGCCAGCAGTTTTATACAGAAAACCTACAATGAGCAGTTCTTC
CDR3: CASSFIQKTYNEQFF

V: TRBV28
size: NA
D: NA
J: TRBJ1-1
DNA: TGTGCCAGCAGCTACCCTGGGGACACTGAAGCTTTCTTT
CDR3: CASSYPGDTEAFF

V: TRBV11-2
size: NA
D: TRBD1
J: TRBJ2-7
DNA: TGTGCCAGCAGCTTACTATCCCTACTACAGGGGGCCTCCGAGCAGTACTTC
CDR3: CASSLLSLLQGASEQYF